These T cell receptor beta chains were read from a single sample in a study of blood T cell repertoires in COVID-19. Clones were read by immunoSEQ multiplex PCR, and TCRdb kept only the in-frame ones, dropping some. Among approximately 70,000 clones listed, 91% were seen once. The material sequenced was peripheral blood. The receptors shown here come from a woman aged 55-75 years with active COVID-19. Both conserved end residues are part of each CDR3. D genes are given only for firm matches. Rows may omit the clone size; those that give it use once, few, many or a size class.

TRBJ1-6	TRBD1	.	TRBV5-5	TGTGCCAGCAGCTCGAGGACAGGGTCGAATTCACCCCTCCACTTT	CASSSRTGSNSPLHF
TRBJ2-7	.	few	TRBV27	TGTGCCAGCAGTTTCTCGCGGGGCTCCTACGAGCAGTACTTC	CASSFSRGSYEQYF
TRBJ2-1	TRBD2	.	TRBV4-1	TGCGCCAGCAGCCAAGAAAGCGGGCGGGGGGTGAATGAGCAGTTCTTC	CASSQESGRGVNEQFF
TRBJ2-7	TRBD2	.	TRBV6-5	TGTGCCAGCAAACCTAGCGGGAGTGTCTACGAGCAGTACTTC	CASKPSGSVYEQYF
TRBJ2-1	.	.	TRBV29-1	TGCAGCGTTGAATGGCTAGCGTCCTACAATGAGCAGTTCTTC	CSVEWLASYNEQFF
TRBJ2-3	.	.	TRBV6-6	TGTGCCAGCAGGGGTCCAGACAGGGGAGGGGATACGCAGTATTTT	CASRGPDRGGDTQYF
TRBJ2-2	TRBD2	.	TRBV20-1	TGCAGTGCTAGTCTCGGGGGGTTTAACACCGGGGAGCTGTTTTTT	CSASLGGFNTGELFF
TRBJ2-1	.	once	TRBV19	TGTGCCAGTAGCCACGACACGGGAACGGGCTACAATGAGCAGTTCTTC	CASSHDTGTGYNEQFF
TRBJ2-1	TRBD1	.	TRBV6-5	TGTGCCAGCAGCGGACAGGGGGTTCCCTACAATGAGCAGTTCTTC	CASSGQGVPYNEQFF
TRBJ1-2	.	.	TRBV28	TGTGCCAGCACTAGCGGGCCGGTGCGGGATGGCTACACCTTC	CASTSGPVRDGYTF
TRBJ2-7	TRBD2	.	TRBV15	TGTGCCACCAGCAGAGAAGCGGCGGGAGGCCTATACGAGCAGTACTTC	CATSREAAGGLYEQYF
TRBJ2-5	.	.	TRBV3-1/TRBV3-2	TGTGCCAGCAGCCATTTAGCGGAGGGGGAGACCCAGTACTTC	CASSHLAEGETQYF
TRBJ2-7	.	.	TRBV28	TGTGCCAGCAGTTTATTAGCTCGGGAGCAGTACTTC	CASSLLAREQYF
TRBJ1-1	TRBD1	.	TRBV11-2	TGTGCCAGCAGCTTAGCGGGGACAGGGCGGATGAACACTGAAGCTTTCTTT	CASSLAGTGRMNTEAFF
TRBJ1-2	.	.	TRBV18	TGTGCCAGCTCACCACGAATAAGGGAGGGCTACACCTTC	CASSPRIREGYTF
TRBJ2-7	.	once	TRBV21-1	TGTGCCAGCAGCAAAGTGTGGTCGGGGACACACGCAGAGCAGTACTTC	CASSKVWSGTHAEQYF
TRBJ2-7	.	.	TRBV10-2	TGCGCCAGCAGTGAATCCGACTCCTACGCCTACGAGCAGTACTTC	CASSESDSYAYEQYF
TRBJ2-1	.	.	TRBV15	TGTGCCACCAGCAGAGTTGTCTCGCGGAGCTCCTACAATGAGCAGTTCTTC	CATSRVVSRSSYNEQFF
TRBJ2-1	TRBD2	.	TRBV28	TGTGCCAGCAGTTTATTGGCTAGCGGATTCTACAATGAGCAGTTCTTC	CASSLLASGFYNEQFF
TRBJ2-1	TRBD2	.	TRBV28	TGTGCCAGCAGACGGACTAGCGGGAGCGTCGGCCAACAGTTCTTC	CASRRTSGSVGQQFF
TRBJ2-1	.	.	TRBV19	TGTGCCAGTAGTACCCGGGATACGCGCAATGAGCAGTTCTTC	CASSTRDTRNEQFF
TRBJ1-2	TRBD1	.	TRBV10-3	TGTGCCATCAACCCCTCACCTGGACAGGGAAACACCTTC	CAINPSPGQGNTF
TRBJ2-1	TRBD2	.	TRBV11-2	TGTGCCAGCAGCACGACTAGCGGGAGGGAGGGTGAGCAGTTCTTC	CASSTTSGREGEQFF
TRBJ2-5	.	.	TRBV2	TGTGCCAGCAGTGGGAGAGAGACCCAGTACTTC	CASSGRETQYF
TRBJ2-7	TRBD2	once	TRBV28	TGTGCCAGCAGTTTCGTACTAGCGGGAGGAGATGGTTCCTACGAGCAGTACTTC	CASSFVLAGGDGSYEQYF
TRBJ1-2	TRBD1	.	TRBV29-1	TGCATCGCTTCGACAGGGGGAGGCGGCTACACCTTC	CIASTGGGGYTF
TRBJ2-7	TRBD1	.	TRBV5-1	TGCGCCAGCAGATTTCCCGGGACAGGGGCCGACGAGCAGTACTTC	CASRFPGTGADEQYF
TRBJ1-5	.	.	TRBV7-8	TGTGCCAGCAGCCACGCAGGGGCGAGTCAGCCCCAGCATTTT	CASSHAGASQPQHF
TRBJ1-2	.	.	TRBV7-9	TGTGCCAGCAGCCCCCGCGGAAGCTACACCTTC	CASSPRGSYTF
TRBJ2-1	.	.	TRBV6-6	TGTGCCAGCAATCCTTCGAGCGCCCCCGTGAACAATGAGCAGTTCTTC	CASNPSSAPVNNEQFF
TRBJ2-1	.	.	TRBV7-2	TGTGCCAGCAGTAGAGCGGGTTTTTACAATGAGCAGTTCTTC	CASSRAGFYNEQFF
TRBJ1-6	.	.	TRBV5-4	TGTGCCAGCAGCTCTGGGCTTTTCAATTCACCCCTCCACTTT	CASSSGLFNSPLHF
TRBJ2-3	.	.	TRBV6-1	TGTGCCAGCAGTGAACATAGTGAAATTGGTGCTACGCAGTATTTT	CASSEHSEIGATQYF
TRBJ2-7	.	.	TRBV6-2/TRBV6-3	TGTGCCAGCAGGTACCGGAGAGGCGAGCAGTACTTC	CASRYRRGEQYF
TRBJ1-1	TRBD1	.	TRBV6-1	TGTGCCAGCAGTGAATACAGGGGGAGCACTGAAGCTTTCTTT	CASSEYRGSTEAFF
TRBJ2-5	.	.	TRBV18	TGTGCCAGCTCACGCTCAGTGATCCAAGAGACCCAGTACTTC	CASSRSVIQETQYF
TRBJ2-3	.	.	TRBV29-1	TGCAGCGTTGAGGAGACAGCAGATACGCAGTATTTT	CSVEETADTQYF
TRBJ1-2	.	.	TRBV18	TGTGCCAGCTCACCTAACAGGGAACCCTATGGCTACACCTTC	CASSPNREPYGYTF
TRBJ2-3	TRBD2	once	TRBV5-6	TGTGCCAGCAGCTTGCCAGGGAGGGCAGATACGCAGTATTTT	CASSLPGRADTQYF
TRBJ2-7	TRBD2	.	TRBV7-2	TGTGCCAGCACCCGGAGGGGAGCGGGGTCCTACGAGCAGTACTTC	CASTRRGAGSYEQYF
TRBJ2-1	.	.	TRBV19	TGTGCCAGTAGTATAGTGGCTAGGGGTAATGAGCAGTTCTTC	CASSIVARGNEQFF